This T cell receptor beta chain came from a study of vaccination and CD4 T cells after COVID-19. Looking at the study overall: The convalescents included six males and four females, and among them two were Hispanic while seven were Caucasian. Investigators stimulated cells with overlapping spike peptides drawn from SARS-CoV-2, HCoV-NL63, HCoV-OC43 and HCoV-229E. Post-COVID draws followed diagnosis by a median around 100 days (range 35 to 161).

Worth noting for this clonotype: No antigen is known for it.

The sample's treatment: approximately nine-day PBMC culture with coronavirus spike peptide pools or control peptides (ViraFEST assay). The ViraFEST method relied on peptide pools to expand antigen-specific T cells, followed by TCR sequencing. The Oncomine TCR Beta short-read assay sequenced DNA from cultured CD4+ T cells. In TCRdb, the PCR reads were re-called with MiXCR into one record per CDR3 protein. The data show 9,000 to 15,000 distinct CDR3 sequences, 76% seen once. Germline loops: CDR1 KGHDR, CDR2 SFDVKD. Trimming took 4 bases from V and 5 from J, leaving 13 bases between them. The CDR3 has 14 residues.

J is TRBJ1-1 and V is TRBV24-1, with D unclear. Sequenced material: CD4+ T cells from blood, cultured in vitro. The origin of this receptor is a human donor who had recovered from COVID-19. The CDR3 spells CATSDPRRDTEAFF. As DNA, the CDR3 is TGTGCCACCAGTGACCCGAGGAGGGATACTGAAGCTTTCTTT.